This TCR beta chain was identified during a study of shared clonotypes between healthy human individuals. Per germline, CDR1 SGHVS and CDR2 FNYEAQ. The CDR3 consists of 19 residues. Trimming removed 2 bases from V and 0 bases from J; junction bases left unmatched: 12. Study-level points and caveats: Clonotypes not shared had lower generation probabilities than those common to all four donors.

Sequencing was performed with immunoSEQ multiplex PCR; in TCRdb, only in-frame clones are kept and a portion is missing. The sample yields around 580,000 clones, roughly 98% seen once. CD8 cells classed as naive were CD45RO-negative and positively selected for CCR7, excluding terminally differentiated effector memory CD45RA+ cells. About this clone: What it binds is not known.

Material for sequencing was naive CD8+ T cells sorted from blood. The V gene is TRBV7-6, the J gene TRBJ2-1; the match to TRBD2 covers 8 bases. The TCR originated in a young man in good health. The chain's CDR3 is CASSLLPLAGLSSYNEQFF. CDR3 DNA sequence: TGTGCCAGCAGCTTACTCCCCCTAGCGGGTTTAAGCTCCTACAATGAGCAGTTCTTC.